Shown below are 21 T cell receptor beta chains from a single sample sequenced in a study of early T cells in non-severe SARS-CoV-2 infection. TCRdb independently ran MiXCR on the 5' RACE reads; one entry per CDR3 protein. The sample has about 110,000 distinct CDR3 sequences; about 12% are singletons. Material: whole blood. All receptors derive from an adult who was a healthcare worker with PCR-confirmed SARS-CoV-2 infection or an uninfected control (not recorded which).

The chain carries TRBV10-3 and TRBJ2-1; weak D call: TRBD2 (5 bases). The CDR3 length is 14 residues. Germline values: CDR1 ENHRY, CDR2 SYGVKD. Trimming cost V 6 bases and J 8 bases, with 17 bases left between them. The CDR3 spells CAIRHRGDRDEQFF. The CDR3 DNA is TGTGCCATCAGGCACCGGGGAGATCGGGATGAGCAGTTCTTC.

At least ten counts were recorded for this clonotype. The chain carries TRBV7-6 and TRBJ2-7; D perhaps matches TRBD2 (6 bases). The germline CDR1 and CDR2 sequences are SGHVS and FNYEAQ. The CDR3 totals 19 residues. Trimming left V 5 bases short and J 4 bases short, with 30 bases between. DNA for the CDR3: TGTGCCAGCAGCCACGATCCCCCTTCGGCGGAGGGCCGGCAATACGAGCAGTACTTC. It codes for CASSHDPPSAEGRQYEQYF.

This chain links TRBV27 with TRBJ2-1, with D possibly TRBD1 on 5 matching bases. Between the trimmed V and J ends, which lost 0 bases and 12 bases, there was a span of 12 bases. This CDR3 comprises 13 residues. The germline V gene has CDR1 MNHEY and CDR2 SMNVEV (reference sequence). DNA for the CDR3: TGTGCCAGCAGTTTATCGCAGGGCAAGTCGCAGTTCTTC. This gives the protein CASSLSQGKSQFF.

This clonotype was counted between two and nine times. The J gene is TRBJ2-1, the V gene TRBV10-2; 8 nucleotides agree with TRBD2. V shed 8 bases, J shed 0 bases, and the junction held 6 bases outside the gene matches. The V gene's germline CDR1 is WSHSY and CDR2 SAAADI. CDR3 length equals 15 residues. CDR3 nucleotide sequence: TGCGCCAGCCGCGGGGGGCTTAGCTCCTACAATGAGCAGTTCTTC. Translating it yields CASRGGLSSYNEQFF.

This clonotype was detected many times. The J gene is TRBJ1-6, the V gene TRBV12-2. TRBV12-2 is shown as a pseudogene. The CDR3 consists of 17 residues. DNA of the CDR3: TGTGCAAGTCGCTTAGTGCTAGGCGGACTGAGGGAATCACCCCTCCACTTT. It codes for CASRLVLGGLRESPLHF.

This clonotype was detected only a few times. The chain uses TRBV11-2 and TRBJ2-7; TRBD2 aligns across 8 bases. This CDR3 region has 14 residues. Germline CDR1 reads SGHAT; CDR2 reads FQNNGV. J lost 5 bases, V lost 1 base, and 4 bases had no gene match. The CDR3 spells CASSLVGLAHEQYF. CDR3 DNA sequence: TGTGCCAGCAGCTTAGTTGGACTAGCCCACGAGCAGTACTTC.

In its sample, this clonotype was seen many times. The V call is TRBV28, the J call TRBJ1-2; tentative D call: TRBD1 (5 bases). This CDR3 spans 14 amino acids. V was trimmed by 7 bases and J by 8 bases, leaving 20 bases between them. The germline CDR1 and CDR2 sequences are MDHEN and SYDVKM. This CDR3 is CASTPQGTFGGYTF. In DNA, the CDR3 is TGTGCCAGCACCCCCCAGGGCACCTTTGGGGGCTACACCTTC.

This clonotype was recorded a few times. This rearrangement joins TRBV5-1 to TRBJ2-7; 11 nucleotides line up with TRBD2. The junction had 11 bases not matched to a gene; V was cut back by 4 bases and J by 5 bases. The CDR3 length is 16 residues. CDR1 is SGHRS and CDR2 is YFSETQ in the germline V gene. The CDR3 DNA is TGCGCCAGCAGCCCGCCGGCTAGCGGGGGGTTGGACGAGCAGTACTTC. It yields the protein CASSPPASGGLDEQYF.

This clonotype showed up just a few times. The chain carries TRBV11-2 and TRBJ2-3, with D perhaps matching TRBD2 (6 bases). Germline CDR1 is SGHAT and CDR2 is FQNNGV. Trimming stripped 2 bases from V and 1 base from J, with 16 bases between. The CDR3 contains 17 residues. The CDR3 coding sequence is TGTGCCAGCAGCTTAATCCCGGGCGGGACGGGCACAGATACGCAGTATTTT. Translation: CASSLIPGGTGTDTQYF.

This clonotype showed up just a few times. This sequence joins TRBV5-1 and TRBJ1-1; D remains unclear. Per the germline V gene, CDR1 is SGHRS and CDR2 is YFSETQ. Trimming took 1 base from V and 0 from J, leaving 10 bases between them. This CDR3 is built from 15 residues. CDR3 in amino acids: CASSLWSGLNTEAFF. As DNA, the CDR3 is TGCGCCAGCAGCTTGTGGTCAGGCCTGAACACTGAAGCTTTCTTT.

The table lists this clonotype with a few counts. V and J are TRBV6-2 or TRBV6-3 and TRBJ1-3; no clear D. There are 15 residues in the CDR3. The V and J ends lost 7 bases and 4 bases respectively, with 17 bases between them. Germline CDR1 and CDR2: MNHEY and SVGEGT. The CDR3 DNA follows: TGTGCCAGCATCCGGACGGGAAATGCGGGAAACACCATATATTTT. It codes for CASIRTGNAGNTIYF.

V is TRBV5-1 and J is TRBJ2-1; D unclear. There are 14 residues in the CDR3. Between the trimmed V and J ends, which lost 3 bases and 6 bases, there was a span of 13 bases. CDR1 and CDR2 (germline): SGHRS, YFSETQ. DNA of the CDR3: TGCGCCAGCAGCTCGGCTTCCCCTCCCAATGAGCAGTTCTTC. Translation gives CASSSASPPNEQFF.

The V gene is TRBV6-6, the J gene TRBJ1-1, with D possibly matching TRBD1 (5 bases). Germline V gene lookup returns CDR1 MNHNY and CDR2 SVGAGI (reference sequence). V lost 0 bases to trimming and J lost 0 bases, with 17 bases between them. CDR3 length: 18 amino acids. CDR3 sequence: CASSYSQGPYFMNTEAFF. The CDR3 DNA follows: TGTGCCAGCAGTTACTCCCAGGGCCCTTACTTCATGAACACTGAAGCTTTCTTT.

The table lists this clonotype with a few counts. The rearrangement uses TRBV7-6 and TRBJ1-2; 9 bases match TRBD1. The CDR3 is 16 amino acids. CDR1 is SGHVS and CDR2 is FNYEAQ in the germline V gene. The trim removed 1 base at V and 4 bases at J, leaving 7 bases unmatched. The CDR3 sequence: CASSLGGGTGLYGYTF. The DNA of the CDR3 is TGTGCCAGCAGCTTAGGCGGAGGGACAGGGCTCTATGGCTACACCTTC.

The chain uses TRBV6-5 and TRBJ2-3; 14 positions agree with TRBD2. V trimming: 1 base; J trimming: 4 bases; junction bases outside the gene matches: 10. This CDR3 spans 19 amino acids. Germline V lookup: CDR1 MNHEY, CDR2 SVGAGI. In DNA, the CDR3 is TGTGCCAGCAGTTACTTACCCTCGAGACTAGCGGGAGGGCCAGATACGCAGTATTTT. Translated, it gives CASSYLPSRLAGGPDTQYF.

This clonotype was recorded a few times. The CDR3: CASSPNQIPNTGELFF. The DNA for the CDR3 is TGTGCCAGCTCACCAAACCAAATCCCGAACACCGGGGAGCTGTTTTTT. The rearrangement joins TRBV18 to TRBJ2-2; D call uncertain. The CDR3 runs 16 residues. The germline V and J ends were trimmed by 2 bases and 0 bases, with 10 bases remaining between them. Germline V gene sequence: CDR1 KGHSH, CDR2 LQKENI.

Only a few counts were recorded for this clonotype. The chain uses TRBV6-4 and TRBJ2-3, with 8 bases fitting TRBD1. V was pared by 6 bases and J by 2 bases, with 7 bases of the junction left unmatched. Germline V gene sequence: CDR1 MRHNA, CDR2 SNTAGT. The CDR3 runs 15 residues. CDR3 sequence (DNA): TGTGCCAGCAGCCGACAGGGGACCCCCACAGATACGCAGTATTTT. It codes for CASSRQGTPTDTQYF.

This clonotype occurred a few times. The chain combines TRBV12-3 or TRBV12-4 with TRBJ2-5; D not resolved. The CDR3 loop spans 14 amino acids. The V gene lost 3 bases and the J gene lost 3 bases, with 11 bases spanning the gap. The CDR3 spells CASSFGGVEETQYF. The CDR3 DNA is TGTGCCAGCAGTTTTGGCGGAGTGGAAGAGACCCAGTACTTC.

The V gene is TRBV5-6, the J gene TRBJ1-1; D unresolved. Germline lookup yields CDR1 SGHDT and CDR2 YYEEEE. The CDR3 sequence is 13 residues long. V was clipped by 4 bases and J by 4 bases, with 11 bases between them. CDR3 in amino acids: CASSPVGGTEAFF. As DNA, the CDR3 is TGTGCCAGCAGCCCCGTTGGCGGCACTGAAGCTTTCTTT.

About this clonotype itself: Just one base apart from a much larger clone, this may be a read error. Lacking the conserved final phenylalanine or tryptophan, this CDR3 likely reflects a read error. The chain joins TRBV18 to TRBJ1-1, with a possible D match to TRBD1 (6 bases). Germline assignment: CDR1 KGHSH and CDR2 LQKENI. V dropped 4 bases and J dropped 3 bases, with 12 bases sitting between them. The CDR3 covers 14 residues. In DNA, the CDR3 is TGTGCCAGCTCACTTACAGGGATGGACACTGAAGCTTTCTCT. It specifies CASSLTGMDTEAFS.

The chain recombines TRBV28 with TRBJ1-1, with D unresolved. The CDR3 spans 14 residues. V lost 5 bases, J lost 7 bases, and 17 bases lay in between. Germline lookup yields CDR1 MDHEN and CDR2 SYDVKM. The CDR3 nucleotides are TGTGCCAGCAGTCCAAGGAAGCTACTGGATGAAGCTTTCTTT. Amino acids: CASSPRKLLDEAFF.